The present T cell receptor beta chain was sequenced within a study of early stage breast cancer tumors. Profiled with immunoSEQ multiplex PCR; TCRdb holds only in-frame clones, not every one. The sample has around 9,800 clones, around 75% seen once. The source of this sequence is a person in their 70s with breast cancer. Sample: breast tumor tissue.

The CDR3 DNA is TGTGCCAGTAGTTTAAGGGCGAGGGACAGTACGACAGATACGCAGTATTTT. Residues: CASSLRARDSTTDTQYF. This chain links TRBV19 with TRBJ2-3, with 7 bases matching TRBD1. This CDR3 is 17 amino acids long. CDR1 is LNHDA and CDR2 is SQIVND in the germline V gene (reference sequence). Losses at the gene ends were 5 bases for V and 3 bases for J; bases not matched to a gene: 14.